This TCR beta chain was documented in a study of control samples from healthy donors and cancer patients. Here immunoSEQ multiplex PCR was the method, and the copy in TCRdb shows in-frame clones only, minus some. The table has fewer than 85,000 clones, around 89% seen once. Trimming left V 3 bases short and J 11 bases short, with 9 bases between. The CDR3 spans 12 residues. Germline CDR1 SGDLS, CDR2 YYNGEE. This receptor was identified in a man over 45 in good health. The sample consisted of blood. This chain links TRBV9 with TRBJ1-6; D is uncertain. CDR3 residues: CASSADGTPLHF. The CDR3 coding sequence is TGTGCCAGCAGCGCCGACGGGACACCCCTCCACTTT.